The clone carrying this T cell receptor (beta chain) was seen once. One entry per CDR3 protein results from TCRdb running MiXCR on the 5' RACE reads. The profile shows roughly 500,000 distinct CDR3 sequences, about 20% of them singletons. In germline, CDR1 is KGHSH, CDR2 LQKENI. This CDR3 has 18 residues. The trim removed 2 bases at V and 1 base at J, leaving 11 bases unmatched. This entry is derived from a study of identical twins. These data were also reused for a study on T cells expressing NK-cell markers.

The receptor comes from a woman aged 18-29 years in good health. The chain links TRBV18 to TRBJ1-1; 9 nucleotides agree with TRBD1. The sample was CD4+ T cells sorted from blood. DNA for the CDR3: TGTGCCAGCTCACCAATAATGGGAGGACAGGGGTCGAACACTGAAGCTTTCTTT. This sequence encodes CASSPIMGGQGSNTEAFF.